Listed here are 5 T cell receptor beta chains from one sample, sequenced in a study of blood T cell repertoires in COVID-19. Sequenced by immunoSEQ multiplex PCR; TCRdb stores in-frame clones only, minus some. This sample has 100,000 or so clones, with roughly 84% found just once. The sequencing sample was made of peripheral blood. These receptors all come from a woman aged 55 to 70 with acute or convalescent COVID-19.

The chain carries TRBV6-5 and TRBJ1-5; tentative D call: TRBD1 (6 bases). CDR1 is MNHEY, CDR2 SVGAGI, per germline. The CDR3 runs 16 residues. V gave up 2 bases and J gave up 2 bases, with 13 bases separating them. CDR3 residues: CASSYTGMIGNQPQHF. CDR3 DNA: TGTGCCAGCAGTTACACAGGGATGATTGGCAATCAGCCCCAGCATTTT.

Notes on this clone: Other nucleotide sequences in the sample specify the same CDR3. The chain is built from TRBV30 and TRBJ2-3; 9 nucleotides agree with TRBD1. Germline lookup yields CDR1 GTSNPN and CDR2 SVGIG (reference sequence). The CDR3 runs to 14 residues. V shed 2 bases, J shed 1 base, and the junction held 1 base outside the gene matches. The CDR3 DNA reads TGTGCCTGGAGTAGGACAGGGGGCACAGATACGCAGTATTTT. This sequence encodes CAWSRTGGTDTQYF.

This sequence joins TRBV7-2 and TRBJ2-1; TRBD2 might be the D (8 bases). Germline CDR1 reads SGHTA; CDR2 reads FQGNSA. The CDR3 has 16 amino acids. Trimming cost V 5 bases and J 4 bases, with 18 bases left between them. The CDR3 loop reads CASSREGASGYNEQFF. CDR3 coding DNA: TGTGCCAGCAGCCGCGAGGGGGCTAGCGGGTACAATGAGCAGTTCTTC.

The gene calls are TRBV30 and TRBJ2-5, with 8 bases that match TRBD2. The V and J ends lost 1 base and 13 bases, in that order; junction bases with no gene match: 8. From germline, CDR1 is GTSNPN and CDR2 SVGIG (reference sequence). This CDR3 spans 12 amino acids. CDR3 protein: CAWSATSGPVYF. CDR3 nucleotide sequence: TGTGCCTGGAGTGCAACTAGCGGCCCGGTGTACTTC.

The rearrangement joins TRBV7-8 to TRBJ1-2; maybe TRBD1 (5 bases). Trimming pared 2 bases from V and 1 base from J, leaving 14 bases between. This CDR3 has 16 residues. The germline V gene has CDR1 SGHVS and CDR2 FQNEAQ. CDR3 coding DNA: TGTGCCAGCAGCTTATCGGGGGGATTGTATAACTATGGCTACACCTTC. Translating gives CASSLSGGLYNYGYTF.